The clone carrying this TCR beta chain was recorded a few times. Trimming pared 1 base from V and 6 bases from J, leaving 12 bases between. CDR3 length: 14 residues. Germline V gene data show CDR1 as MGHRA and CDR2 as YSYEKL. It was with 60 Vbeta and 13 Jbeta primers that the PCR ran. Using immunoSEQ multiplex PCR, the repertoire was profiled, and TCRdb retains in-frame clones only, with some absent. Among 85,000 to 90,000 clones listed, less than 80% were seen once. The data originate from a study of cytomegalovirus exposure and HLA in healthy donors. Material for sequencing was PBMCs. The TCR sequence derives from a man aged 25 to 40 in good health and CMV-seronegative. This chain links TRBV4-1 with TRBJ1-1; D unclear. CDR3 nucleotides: TGCGCCAGCAGCCAAGTTGGCCAGCGGCCTGAAGCTTTCTTT. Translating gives CASSQVGQRPEAFF.